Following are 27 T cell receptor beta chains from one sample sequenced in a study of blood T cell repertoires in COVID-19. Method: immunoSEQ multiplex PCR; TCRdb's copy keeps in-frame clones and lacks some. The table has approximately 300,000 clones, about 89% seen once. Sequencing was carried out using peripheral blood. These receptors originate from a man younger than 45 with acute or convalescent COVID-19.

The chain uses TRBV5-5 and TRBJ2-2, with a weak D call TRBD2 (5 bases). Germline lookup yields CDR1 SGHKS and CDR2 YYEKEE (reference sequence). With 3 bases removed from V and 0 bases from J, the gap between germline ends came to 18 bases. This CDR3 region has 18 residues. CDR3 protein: CASSSRQFGEPNTGELFF. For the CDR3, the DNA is TGTGCCAGCAGCTCACGTCAGTTTGGGGAGCCGAACACCGGGGAGCTGTTTTTT.

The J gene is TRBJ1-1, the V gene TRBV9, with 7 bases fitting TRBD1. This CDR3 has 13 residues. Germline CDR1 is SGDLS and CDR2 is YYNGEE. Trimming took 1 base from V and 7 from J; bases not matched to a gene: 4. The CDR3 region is CASSVRGQGEAFF. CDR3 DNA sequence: TGTGCCAGCAGCGTAAGGGGGCAGGGTGAAGCTTTCTTT.

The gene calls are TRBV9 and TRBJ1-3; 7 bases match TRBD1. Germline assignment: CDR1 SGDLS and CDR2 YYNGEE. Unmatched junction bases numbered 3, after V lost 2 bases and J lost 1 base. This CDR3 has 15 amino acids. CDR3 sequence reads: CASSVGRGSGNTIYF. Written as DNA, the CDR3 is TGTGCCAGCAGCGTGGGCAGGGGGTCTGGAAACACCATATATTTT.

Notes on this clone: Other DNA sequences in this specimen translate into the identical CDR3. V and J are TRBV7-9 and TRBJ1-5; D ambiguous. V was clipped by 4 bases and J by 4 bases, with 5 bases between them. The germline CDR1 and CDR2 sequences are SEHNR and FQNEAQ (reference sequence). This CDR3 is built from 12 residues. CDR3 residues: CASSSLNQPQHF. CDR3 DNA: TGTGCCAGCAGCTCTCTAAATCAGCCCCAGCATTTT.

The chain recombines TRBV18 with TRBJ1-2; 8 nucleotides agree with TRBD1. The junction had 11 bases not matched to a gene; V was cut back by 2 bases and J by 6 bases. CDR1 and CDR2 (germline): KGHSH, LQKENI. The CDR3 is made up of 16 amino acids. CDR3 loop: CASSPRTRDRSDGYTF. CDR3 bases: TGTGCCAGCTCACCAAGAACCCGGGACAGGAGCGATGGCTACACCTTC.

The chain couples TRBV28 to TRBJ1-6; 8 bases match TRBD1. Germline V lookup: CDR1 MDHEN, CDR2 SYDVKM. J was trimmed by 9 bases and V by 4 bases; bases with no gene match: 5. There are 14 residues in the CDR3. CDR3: CASSSFQGASPLHF. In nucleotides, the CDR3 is TGTGCCAGCAGTTCGTTCCAGGGGGCTTCACCCCTCCACTTT.

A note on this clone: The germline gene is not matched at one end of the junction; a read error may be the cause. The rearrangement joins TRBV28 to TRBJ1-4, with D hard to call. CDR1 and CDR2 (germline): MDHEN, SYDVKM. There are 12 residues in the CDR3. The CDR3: CASSEGRIGFWF. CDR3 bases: TGTGCCAGCAGTGAGGGTAGAATCGGGTTTTGGTTC.

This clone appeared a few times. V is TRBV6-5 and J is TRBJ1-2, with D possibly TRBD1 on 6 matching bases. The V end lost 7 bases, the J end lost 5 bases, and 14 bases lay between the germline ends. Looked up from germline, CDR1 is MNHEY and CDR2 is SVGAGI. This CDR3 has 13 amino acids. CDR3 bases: TGTGCCAGCACCGGGGGGGCCCTTTATGGCTACACCTTC. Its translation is CASTGGALYGYTF.

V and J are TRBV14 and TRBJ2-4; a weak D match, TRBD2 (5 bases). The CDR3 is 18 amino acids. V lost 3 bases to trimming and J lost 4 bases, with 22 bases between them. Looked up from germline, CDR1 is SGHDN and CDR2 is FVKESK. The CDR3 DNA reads TGTGCCAGCAGCCACGGTGTGGATAGGGTTGGGGAGAAAAACATTCAGTACTTC. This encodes CASSHGVDRVGEKNIQYF.

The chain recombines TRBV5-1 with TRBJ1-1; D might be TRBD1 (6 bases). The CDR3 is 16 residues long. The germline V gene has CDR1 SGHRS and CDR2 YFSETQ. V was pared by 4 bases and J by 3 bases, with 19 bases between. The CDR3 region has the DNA TGCGCCAGCAGCCGACTCCGGGACACCTTCGACACTGAAGCTTTCTTT. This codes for CASSRLRDTFDTEAFF.

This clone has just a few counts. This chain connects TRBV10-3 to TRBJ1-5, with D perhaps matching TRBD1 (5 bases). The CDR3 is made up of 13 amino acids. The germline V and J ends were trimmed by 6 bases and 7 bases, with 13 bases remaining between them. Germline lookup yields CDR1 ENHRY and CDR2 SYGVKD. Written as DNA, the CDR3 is TGTGCCATCAGGGGGGGGACGGGGCAGCCCCAGCATTTT. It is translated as CAIRGGTGQPQHF.

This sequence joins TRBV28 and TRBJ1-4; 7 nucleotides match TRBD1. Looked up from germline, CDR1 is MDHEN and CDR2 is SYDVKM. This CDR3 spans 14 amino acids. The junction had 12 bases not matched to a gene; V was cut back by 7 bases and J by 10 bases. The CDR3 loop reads CASTHKGTAIKLFF. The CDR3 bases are TGTGCCAGCACCCATAAAGGGACAGCCATAAAACTGTTTTTT.

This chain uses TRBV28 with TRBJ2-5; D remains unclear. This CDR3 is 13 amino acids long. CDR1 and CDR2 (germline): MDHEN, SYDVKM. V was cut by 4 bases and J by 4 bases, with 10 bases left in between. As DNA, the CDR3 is TGTGCCAGCAGTTCGCCAGATGGAGAGACCCAGTACTTC. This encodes CASSSPDGETQYF. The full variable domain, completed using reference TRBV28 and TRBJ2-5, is DVKVTQSSRYLVKRTGEKVFLECVQDMDHENMFWYRQDPGLGLRLIYFSYDVKMKEKGDIPEGYSVSREKKERFSLILESASTNQTSMYLCASSSPDGETQYFGPGTRLLVL.

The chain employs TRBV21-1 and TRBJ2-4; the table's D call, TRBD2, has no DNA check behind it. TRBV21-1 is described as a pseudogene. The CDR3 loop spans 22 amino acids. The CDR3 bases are TGTGCCAGCAGCTTACGGCGGACAGATCCGGGACTAGCGGGAGAAGCCAAAAACATTCAGTACTTC. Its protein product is CASSLRRTDPGLAGEAKNIQYF.

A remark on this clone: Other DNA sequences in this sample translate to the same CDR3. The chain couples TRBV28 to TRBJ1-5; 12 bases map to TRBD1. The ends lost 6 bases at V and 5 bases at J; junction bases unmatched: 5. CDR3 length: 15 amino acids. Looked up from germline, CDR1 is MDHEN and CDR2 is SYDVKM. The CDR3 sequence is CASRSGQGAYQPQHF. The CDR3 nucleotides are TGTGCCAGCAGGTCGGGACAGGGGGCTTATCAGCCCCAGCATTTT.

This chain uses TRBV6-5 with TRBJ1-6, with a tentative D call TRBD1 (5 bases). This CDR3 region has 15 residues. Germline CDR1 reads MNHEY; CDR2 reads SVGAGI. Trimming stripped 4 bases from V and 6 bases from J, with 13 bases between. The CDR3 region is CASSFSTELNSPLHF. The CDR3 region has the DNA TGTGCCAGCAGTTTCTCGACAGAGCTTAATTCACCCCTCCACTTT.

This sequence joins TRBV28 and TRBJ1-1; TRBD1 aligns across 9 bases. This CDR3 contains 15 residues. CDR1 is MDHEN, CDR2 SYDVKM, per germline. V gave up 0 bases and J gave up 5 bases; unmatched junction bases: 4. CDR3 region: CASSLWTGGSTEAFF. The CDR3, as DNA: TGTGCCAGCAGTTTATGGACAGGGGGGTCTACTGAAGCTTTCTTT. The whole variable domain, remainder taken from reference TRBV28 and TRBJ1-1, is DVKVTQSSRYLVKRTGEKVFLECVQDMDHENMFWYRQDPGLGLRLIYFSYDVKMKEKGDIPEGYSVSREKKERFSLILESASTNQTSMYLCASSLWTGGSTEAFFGQGTRLTVV.

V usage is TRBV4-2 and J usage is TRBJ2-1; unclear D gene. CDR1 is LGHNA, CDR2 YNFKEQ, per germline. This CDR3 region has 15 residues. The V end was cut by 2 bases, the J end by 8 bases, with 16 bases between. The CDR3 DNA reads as TGTGCCAGCAGCCAAATTCGGAGTGGTACTTATGAGCAGTTCTTC. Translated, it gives CASSQIRSGTYEQFF.

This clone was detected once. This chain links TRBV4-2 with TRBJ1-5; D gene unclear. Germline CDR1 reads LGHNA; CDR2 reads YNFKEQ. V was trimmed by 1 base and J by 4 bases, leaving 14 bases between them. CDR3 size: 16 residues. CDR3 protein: CASSQVTGSRNQPQHF. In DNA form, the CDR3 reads TGTGCCAGCAGCCAAGTGACCGGGTCAAGAAATCAGCCCCAGCATTTT.

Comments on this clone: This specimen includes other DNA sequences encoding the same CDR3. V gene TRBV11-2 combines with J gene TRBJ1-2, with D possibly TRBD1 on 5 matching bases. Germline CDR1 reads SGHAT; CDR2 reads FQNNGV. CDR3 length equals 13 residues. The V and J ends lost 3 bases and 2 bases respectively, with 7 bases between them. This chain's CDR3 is CASSLAGNYGYTF. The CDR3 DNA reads TGTGCCAGCAGCTTGGCAGGGAACTATGGCTACACCTTC. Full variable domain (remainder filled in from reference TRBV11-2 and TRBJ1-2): EAGVAQSPRYKIIEKRQSVAFWCNPISGHATLYWYQQILGQGPKLLIQFQNNGVVDDSQLPKDRFSAERLKGVDSTLKIQPAKLEDSAVYLCASSLAGNYGYTFGSGTRLTVV.

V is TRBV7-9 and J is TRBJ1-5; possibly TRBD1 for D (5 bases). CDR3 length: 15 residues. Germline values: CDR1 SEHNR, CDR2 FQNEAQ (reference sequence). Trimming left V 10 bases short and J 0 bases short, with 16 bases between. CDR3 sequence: CATKGLLLSNQPQHF. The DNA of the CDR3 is TGTGCCACTAAGGGACTTCTACTTAGCAATCAGCCCCAGCATTTT.

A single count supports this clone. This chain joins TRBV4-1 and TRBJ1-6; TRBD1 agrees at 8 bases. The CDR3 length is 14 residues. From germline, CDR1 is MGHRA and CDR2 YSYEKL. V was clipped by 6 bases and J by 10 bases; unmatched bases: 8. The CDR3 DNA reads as TGCGCCAGCAGTTCAGCAGGGGGCGGCTCACCCCTCCACTTT. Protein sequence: CASSSAGGGSPLHF.

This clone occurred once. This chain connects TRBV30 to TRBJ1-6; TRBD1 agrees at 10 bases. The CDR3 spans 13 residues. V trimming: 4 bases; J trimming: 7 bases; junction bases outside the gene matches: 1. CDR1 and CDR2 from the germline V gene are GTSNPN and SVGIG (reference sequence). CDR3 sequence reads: CAWKGQGNSPLHF. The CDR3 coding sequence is TGTGCCTGGAAGGGACAGGGGAATTCACCCCTCCACTTT.

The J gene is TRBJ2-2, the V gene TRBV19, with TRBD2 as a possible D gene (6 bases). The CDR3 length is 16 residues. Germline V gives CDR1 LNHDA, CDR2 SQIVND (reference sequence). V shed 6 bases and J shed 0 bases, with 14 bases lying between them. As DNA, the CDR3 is TGTGCCAGTAGCCTTGGGGGAGGAGCGAACACCGGGGAGCTGTTTTTT. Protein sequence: CASSLGGGANTGELFF.

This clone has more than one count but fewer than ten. CDR3: CASSQESRGQGYEQYF. CDR3 sequence (DNA): TGCGCCAGCAGCCAAGAGTCAAGGGGACAGGGGTACGAGCAGTACTTC. The J gene is TRBJ2-7, the V gene TRBV4-1; TRBD1 agrees at 10 bases. Per the germline V gene, CDR1 is MGHRA and CDR2 is YSYEKL. Losses at the gene ends were 0 bases for V and 4 bases for J; bases not matched to a gene: 6. The CDR3 totals 16 residues.

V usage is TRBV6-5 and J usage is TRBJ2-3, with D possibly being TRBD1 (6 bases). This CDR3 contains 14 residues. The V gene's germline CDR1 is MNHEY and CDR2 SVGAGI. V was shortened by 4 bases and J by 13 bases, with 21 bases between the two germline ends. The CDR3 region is CASSLVAGVIRKYF. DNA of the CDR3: TGTGCCAGCAGTTTAGTGGCAGGGGTTATACGCAAGTATTTT.

For the CDR3, the DNA is TGTGCCAGCAGCGACCCGGGACAGGGCTACAATGAGCAGTTCTTC. This sequence encodes CASSDPGQGYNEQFF. The chain employs TRBV25-1 and TRBJ2-1; TRBD1 matches at 9 bases. The CDR3 has 15 amino acids. The J segment lost 3 bases and the V segment lost 6 bases, leaving 6 bases of the junction unmatched. CDR1 and CDR2 from the germline V gene are MGHDK and SYGVNS.